This T cell receptor (beta chain) was obtained from a study of graft-versus-host responses after intestinal transplantation. At the level of the study: Each recipient received anti-thymocyte globulin induction, then tacrolimus and steroids for around 3 years.

General study results and limits: GvH clones appeared in recipient marrow, some first in ileum or blood.

About this clone itself: What it recognizes is unknown.

Assay used: immunoSEQ multiplex PCR; TCRdb lists only in-frame clones, some missing. The sample yields approximately 82,000 clones, approximately 95% seen once. V shed 1 base and J shed 9 bases, with 23 bases lying between them. This CDR3 has 17 amino acids. CDR1 SGHRS and CDR2 YFSETQ come from the germline V gene. The chain has TRBV5-1 and TRBJ2-1; D gene unclear. The sample here was unstimulated CD8+ T cells sorted from spleen or lymph node cells, taken before transplant. This TCR derives from a human donor who was the organ donor for an intestinal transplant. For the CDR3, the DNA is TGCGCCAGCAGCTTGTGGATCCAACGCCTAGGATCCAGTGAGCAGTTCTTC. It is translated as CASSLWIQRLGSSEQFF. Complete variable domain (other parts from reference TRBV5-1 and TRBJ2-1): KAGVTQTPRYLIKTRGQQVTLSCSPISGHRSVSWYQQTPGQGLQFLFEYFSETQRNKGNFPGRFSGRQFSNSRSEMNVSTLELGDSALYLCASSLWIQRLGSSEQFFGPGTRLTVL.